The 13 T cell receptor beta chains given below trace back to one sample, sequenced in a study of control samples from healthy donors and cancer patients. Some clones are missing from TCRdb's copy, which holds only in-frame ones; the method was immunoSEQ multiplex PCR. The sample carries approximately 84,000 clones, roughly nine tenths recorded once. Sequenced: blood. These receptors were obtained from a man aged 25 to 40 in good health.

The CDR3 bases are TGTGCCAGCAGCTCGGGCCTAATGAACACTGAAGCTTTCTTT. Translated, it gives CASSSGLMNTEAFF. The V gene is TRBV4-2, the J gene TRBJ1-1; no clear D. Germline-derived CDR1 and CDR2 are LGHNA and YNFKEQ. This CDR3 comprises 14 residues. Trimming left V 5 bases short and J 0 bases short, with 10 bases between.

The chain is built from TRBV7-2 and TRBJ2-5, with TRBD2 identical over 10 bases. With 2 bases clipped from V and 2 bases from J, the junction kept 2 bases outside the gene matches. CDR3 length: 15 amino acids. The germline V gene encodes CDR1 SGHTA and CDR2 FQGNSA. The DNA of the CDR3 is TGTGCCAGCAGCTTAACTAGCGGGGCACAAGAGACCCAGTACTTC. Translating it yields CASSLTSGAQETQYF.

This chain connects TRBV2 to TRBJ2-1, with 7 bases lining up with TRBD2. The CDR3 runs to 15 residues. Germline values: CDR1 SNHLY, CDR2 FYNNEI. The trim removed 8 bases at V and 0 bases at J, leaving 7 bases unmatched. CDR3: CASVLAESSYNEQFF. CDR3 sequence (DNA): TGTGCCAGCGTGCTAGCGGAAAGCTCCTACAATGAGCAGTTCTTC.

This chain joins TRBV19 and TRBJ2-2; 8 nucleotides line up with TRBD1. Germline assignment: CDR1 LNHDA and CDR2 SQIVND (reference sequence). The V and J ends lost 4 bases and 3 bases, in that order; junction bases with no gene match: 1. The CDR3 totals 14 residues. This chain's CDR3 is CASSTGGHTGELFF. In DNA, the CDR3 is TGTGCCAGTAGTACAGGGGGCCACACCGGGGAGCTGTTTTTT.

The chain combines TRBV10-3 with TRBJ2-3, with 12 bases identical to TRBD2. Looked up from germline, CDR1 is ENHRY and CDR2 is SYGVKD. The CDR3 extends over 16 amino acids. Trimming at V came to 5 bases and at J to 2 bases, leaving 5 bases not matched to a gene. CDR3 loop: CAISTLAGGNTDTQYF. The CDR3 DNA reads TGTGCCATCAGTACCCTAGCGGGGGGGAACACAGATACGCAGTATTTT.

This clone was observed once. The rearrangement joins TRBV6-5 to TRBJ1-2; D call uncertain. V was shortened by 7 bases and J by 7 bases, with 16 bases between the two germline ends. This CDR3 is built from 13 residues. The germline V gene has CDR1 MNHEY and CDR2 SVGAGI. CDR3 in amino acids: CASILEARAGYTF. CDR3 bases: TGTGCCAGCATTCTAGAGGCTAGGGCTGGCTACACCTTC.

This clone was counted a few times. This chain connects TRBV6-1 to TRBJ1-5; a weak D match, TRBD1 (6 bases). This CDR3 contains 18 residues. Germline V gene sequence: CDR1 MNHNS, CDR2 SASEGT. The V end was cut by 1 base, the J end by 2 bases, with 18 bases between. In nucleotides, the CDR3 is TGTGCCAGCAGTGAAGTTTGGGCAGGGGTCGTTGGCAATCAGCCCCAGCATTTT. This encodes CASSEVWAGVVGNQPQHF.

This chain links TRBV27 with TRBJ2-7, with 7 positions matching TRBD1. The length of the CDR3 is 17 residues. V was clipped by 3 bases and J by 3 bases; unmatched bases: 14. Germline-derived CDR1 and CDR2 are MNHEY and SMNVEV (reference sequence). The CDR3 nucleotides read TGTGCCAGCAGTTTCTCGATCCGCGACAGGGACAGCTACGAGCAGTACTTC. It is translated as CASSFSIRDRDSYEQYF.

The rearrangement uses TRBV9 and TRBJ2-2, with 8 positions matching TRBD2. Trimming took 1 base from V and 0 from J; bases not matched to a gene: 5. This CDR3 spans 17 amino acids. Germline CDR1 reads SGDLS; CDR2 reads YYNGEE. CDR3 protein: CASSVSSGDANTGELFF. CDR3 DNA sequence: TGTGCCAGCAGCGTAAGTAGCGGGGACGCGAACACCGGGGAGCTGTTTTTT.

The chain is built from TRBV5-4 and TRBJ2-3; D may match TRBD1 or TRBD2 (7 bases each). Trimming left V 6 bases short and J 4 bases short, with 18 bases between. The CDR3 extends over 15 amino acids. Germline loops: CDR1 SGHNT, CDR2 YYREEE (reference sequence). The CDR3 DNA is TGTGCCAGCACCTCAGGGGGGGTTGTGGCAGATACGCAGTATTTT. This encodes CASTSGGVVADTQYF.

CDR3 amino acids: CASSIGGLASISYNEQFF. CDR3 nucleotide sequence: TGTGCCAGTAGTATTGGGGGACTAGCGTCAATCTCCTACAATGAGCAGTTCTTC. The V call is TRBV19, the J call TRBJ2-1, with 10 bases aligning to TRBD2. J lost 0 bases, V lost 3 bases, and 8 bases had no gene match. The CDR3 runs 18 residues. CDR1 is LNHDA, CDR2 SQIVND, per germline (reference sequence).

The chain recombines TRBV11-2 with TRBJ2-3, with a tentative D call TRBD2 (5 bases). In germline, CDR1 is SGHAT, CDR2 FQNNGV. The CDR3 runs to 15 residues. Trimming removed 3 bases at V and 0 bases at J, with 10 bases between. Written as DNA, the CDR3 is TGTGCCAGCAGCTTTGAGCGGCCTAGCACAGATACGCAGTATTTT. This encodes CASSFERPSTDTQYF.

The chain couples TRBV29-1 to TRBJ2-1; 8 bases are shared with TRBD2. Looked up from germline, CDR1 is SQVTM and CDR2 is ANQGSEA. V lost 6 bases to trimming and J lost 4 bases; unmatched junction nucleotides: 11. CDR3 size: 15 residues. The DNA for the CDR3 is TGCAGCGTGACCCAGCTAGCGGGTATGTACAATGAGCAGTTCTTC. Protein sequence: CSVTQLAGMYNEQFF.